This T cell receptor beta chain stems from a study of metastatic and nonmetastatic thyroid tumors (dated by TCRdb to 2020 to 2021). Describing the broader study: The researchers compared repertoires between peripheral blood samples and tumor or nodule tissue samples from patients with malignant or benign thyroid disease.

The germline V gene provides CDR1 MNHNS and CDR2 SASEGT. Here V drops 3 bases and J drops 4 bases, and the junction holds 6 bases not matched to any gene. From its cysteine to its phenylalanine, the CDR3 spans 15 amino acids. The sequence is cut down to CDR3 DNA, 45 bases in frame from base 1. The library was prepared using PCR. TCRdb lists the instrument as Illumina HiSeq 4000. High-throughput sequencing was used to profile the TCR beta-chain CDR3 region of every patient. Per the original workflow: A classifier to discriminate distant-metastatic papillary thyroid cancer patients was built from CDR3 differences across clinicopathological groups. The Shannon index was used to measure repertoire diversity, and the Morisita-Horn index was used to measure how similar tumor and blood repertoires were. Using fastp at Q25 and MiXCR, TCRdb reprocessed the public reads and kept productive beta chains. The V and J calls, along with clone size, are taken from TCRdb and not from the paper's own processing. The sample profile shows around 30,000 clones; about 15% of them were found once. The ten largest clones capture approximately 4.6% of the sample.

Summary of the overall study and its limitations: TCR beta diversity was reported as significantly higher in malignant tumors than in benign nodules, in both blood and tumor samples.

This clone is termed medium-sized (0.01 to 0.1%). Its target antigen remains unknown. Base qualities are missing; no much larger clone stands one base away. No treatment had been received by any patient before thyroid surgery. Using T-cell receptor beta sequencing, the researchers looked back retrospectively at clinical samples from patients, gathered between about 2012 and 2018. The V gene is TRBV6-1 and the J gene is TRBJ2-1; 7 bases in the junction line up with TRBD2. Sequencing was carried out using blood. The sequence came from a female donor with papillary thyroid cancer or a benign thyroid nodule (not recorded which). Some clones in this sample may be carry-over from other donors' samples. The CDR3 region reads CASSDRLGGYNEQFF. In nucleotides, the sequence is TGTGCCAGCAGTGACCGTTTGGGGGGGTACAATGAGCAGTTCTTC.